The entry below describes one T cell receptor beta chain. Authors' processing steps: Estimates of nucleated cell counts were drawn from the amplification of reference gene primers. Assay: immunoSEQ multiplex PCR; the TCRdb copy retains only in-frame clones and omits some. The D gene and trimming were derived from the DNA, and the V and J assignments and clone size from that table. The sample consists of roughly 120,000 clones, 86% of them appearing once. Per the germline V gene, CDR1 is LNHNV and CDR2 is YYDKDF (reference sequence). Trimming stripped 0 bases from V and 7 bases from J, with 13 bases between. The CDR3 runs 15 residues. This specimen belongs to a study of blood T cell repertoires in COVID-19. Across the whole study: Samples came from the United States, Italy and Spain, spanning acute and convalescent COVID-19. Sources were T cells, B-cell-depleted T cells, or PBMCs; the material itself was cDNA or gDNA.

The clonotype originates from a human donor in a cohort sampled during active COVID-19. The chain links TRBV15 to TRBJ2-4, with D unclear. The material sequenced was peripheral blood. The chain's CDR3 is CATSRDSPSSNIQYF. The CDR3 DNA reads TGTGCCACCAGCAGAGACAGTCCTTCTTCCAACATTCAGTACTTC.